This passage covers 13 T cell receptor beta chains from one sample sequenced in a study of cytomegalovirus exposure and HLA in healthy donors (dated by TCRdb to about 2017). The library relied on the immunoSEQ multiplex PCR assay. What TCRdb holds here is the immuneACCESS table cut down to in-frame rearrangements. Part of the clones is not present; checked against another copy, under half of the missing clones reflect an unresolved V gene, and the others are unexplained. Present in this sample are 150,000 to 180,000 clones, approximately 86% of which were seen just once. 20% to 25% of the sample is held by the ten biggest clonotypes. The specimen sequenced was PBMCs. These receptors were collected from a man aged 18 to 29 in good health and CMV-seropositive.

This chain joins TRBV4-3 and TRBJ2-5, with a tentative D call TRBD2 (5 bases). This CDR3 is built from 14 residues. V was cut by 0 bases and J by 7 bases, with 12 bases left in between. Germline V gene lookup returns CDR1 LGHNA and CDR2 YSLEER. Here the CDR3 DNA reads TGCGCCAGCAGCCAAGAGCGGGCCTCGGGGACCCAGTACTTC. It translates to CASSQERASGTQYF.

The gene calls are TRBV6-5 and TRBJ2-7; possibly TRBD2 for D (5 bases). The CDR3 has 15 amino acids. With 1 base removed from V and 0 bases from J, the gap between germline ends came to 10 bases. From germline, CDR1 is MNHEY and CDR2 SVGAGI. CDR3 bases: TGTGCCAGCAGTTACTTACAGCGGCTCTCCTACGAGCAGTACTTC. This sequence encodes CASSYLQRLSYEQYF.

The rearrangement links TRBV5-5 to TRBJ2-5; 7 nucleotides line up with TRBD2. This CDR3 comprises 14 residues. Losses at the gene ends were 4 bases for V and 3 bases for J; bases not matched to a gene: 6. Germline assignment: CDR1 SGHKS and CDR2 YYEKEE (reference sequence). CDR3 in DNA: TGTGCCAGCAGCCAATTTCTAGCGGAAGAGACCCAGTACTTC. This encodes CASSQFLAEETQYF.

This chain joins TRBV27 and TRBJ2-3, with TRBD2 matching 14 bases. This CDR3 comprises 15 residues. J gave up 6 bases and V 6 bases, and 5 bases lay outside the gene matches. CDR1 and CDR2 from the germline V gene are MNHEY and SMNVEV (reference sequence). CDR3 amino acids: CASRPTSGGVDTQYF. DNA for the CDR3: TGTGCCAGCAGGCCGACTAGCGGGGGGGTGGATACGCAGTATTTT.

The V call is TRBV28, the J call TRBJ1-6; 9 positions match TRBD1. The CDR3 has 18 residues. Germline CDR1 MDHEN, CDR2 SYDVKM. The V segment lost 4 bases and the J segment 5 bases; nucleotides outside the gene matches: 12. CDR3 sequence: CASSSQGAHLKDNSPLHF. The DNA of the CDR3 is TGTGCCAGCAGTTCACAGGGGGCGCATCTTAAAGATAATTCACCCCTCCACTTT.

The chain joins TRBV6-4 to TRBJ2-7; 7 nucleotides line up with TRBD1. This CDR3 spans 17 amino acids. CDR1 is MRHNA, CDR2 SNTAGT, per germline. Trimming took 2 bases from V and 5 from J; bases not matched to a gene: 15. The CDR3 coding sequence is TGTGCCAGCAGTGACCCTCACAGGGGCCTTCGGGATCACGAGCAGTACTTC. Protein sequence: CASSDPHRGLRDHEQYF.

This clone was seen only once. V usage is TRBV7-6 and J usage is TRBJ2-1, with 12 bases that match TRBD2. The CDR3 runs to 19 residues. Unmatched junction bases numbered 10, after V lost 4 bases and J lost 0 bases. Germline-derived CDR1 and CDR2 are SGHVS and FNYEAQ. This CDR3 reads CASSSTGTSGLYSYNEQFF. CDR3 DNA sequence: TGTGCCAGCAGCTCGACCGGGACTAGCGGGTTATACTCCTACAATGAGCAGTTCTTC.

CDR3 amino acids: CASSAWDRNSPLHF. CDR3 coding DNA: TGTGCCAGCAGCGCTTGGGACAGAAATTCACCCCTCCACTTT. The rearrangement joins TRBV7-8 to TRBJ1-6, with 7 bases aligning to TRBD1. Per germline, CDR1 SGHVS and CDR2 FQNEAQ. CDR3 length: 14 amino acids. Unmatched junction bases numbered 5, after V lost 5 bases and J lost 7 bases. Complete variable domain (other parts from reference TRBV7-8 and TRBJ1-6): GAGVSQSPRYKVAKRGQDVALRCDPISGHVSLFWYQQALGQGPEFLTYFQNEAQLDKSGLPSDRFFAERPEGSVSTLKIQRTQQEDSAVYLCASSAWDRNSPLHFGNGTRLTVT.

V usage is TRBV18 and J usage is TRBJ2-5; tentative D call: TRBD2 (6 bases). This CDR3 is 13 amino acids long. Germline lookup yields CDR1 KGHSH and CDR2 LQKENI. With 5 bases removed from V and 4 bases from J, the gap between germline ends came to 11 bases. The CDR3 reads CASSSVGGETQYF. The CDR3 DNA reads as TGTGCCAGCTCATCCGTGGGAGGAGAGACCCAGTACTTC.

The CDR3: CASSLVGAPYEQYF. DNA of the CDR3: TGTGCCAGCAGCTTGGTGGGGGCTCCCTACGAGCAGTACTTC. The chain joins TRBV5-4 to TRBJ2-7; D perhaps matches TRBD1 (6 bases). This CDR3 comprises 14 residues. The V gene lost 0 bases and the J gene lost 2 bases, with 9 bases spanning the gap. From germline, CDR1 is SGHNT and CDR2 YYREEE (reference sequence).

The V gene is TRBV11-2, the J gene TRBJ1-4; tentative D call: TRBD1 (5 bases). The CDR3 spans 12 residues. From germline, CDR1 is SGHAT and CDR2 FQNNGV. V lost 5 bases to trimming and J lost 14 bases, with 15 bases between them. The CDR3, as DNA: TGTGCCAGCAGCCGCGGGGCCCCGGTGCTGTTTTTT. Its protein product is CASSRGAPVLFF.

The rearrangement links TRBV15 to TRBJ2-1, with unresolved D. Germline V gene data show CDR1 as LNHNV and CDR2 as YYDKDF (reference sequence). The CDR3 is made up of 14 amino acids. V lost 0 bases, J lost 5 bases, and 8 bases lay in between. For the CDR3, the DNA is TGTGCCACCAGCAGAGATCATTCCAACAATGAGCAGTTCTTC. Translating it yields CATSRDHSNNEQFF. The variable domain in full, with the rest retrieved from reference TRBV15 and TRBJ2-1, is DAMVIQNPRYQVTQFGKPVTLSCSQTLNHNVMYWYQQKSSQAPKLLFHYYDKDFNNEADTPDNFQSRRPNTSFCFLDIRSPGLGDTAMYLCATSRDHSNNEQFFGPGTRLTVL.

This sequence joins TRBV9 and TRBJ2-1; TRBD2 might be the D (5 bases). The CDR3 length is 12 residues. Trimming removed 4 bases at V and 9 bases at J, with 11 bases between. Germline CDR1 reads SGDLS; CDR2 reads YYNGEE. The CDR3 spells CASSPNGVEQFF. CDR3 bases: TGTGCCAGCAGCCCCAACGGGGTTGAGCAGTTCTTC.